This TCR beta chain was documented in a study of OX40 agonist ivuxolimab in advanced cancers. About the research overall: Participants, 65% to 85% male, averaged approximately 60 years of age, ranging from about 23 to 90. Allowance was made for prior anti-PD-1, anti-PD-L1 or anti-CTLA-4 therapy, and roughly 39% had some. Patients achieving partial responses numbered three: one hepatocellular carcinoma case and two cutaneous melanoma cases.

Findings and limits, study-wide: Expanded clones belonging to CD8+ T cells outnumbered, on average, those of CD4+.

The germline V gene has CDR1 WNHNN and CDR2 SYGVQD (reference sequence). With V trimmed by 6 bases and J by 0 bases, 11 bases remained unmatched. The CDR3 spans 19 residues. The protocol was immunoSEQ multiplex PCR, while the TCRdb copy is restricted to in-frame clones and leaves out a portion. The sample lists under 70,000 clones; about 92% were seen once. A word on this clone: Its antigen is still unknown.

This chain uses TRBV10-1 with TRBJ2-1, with TRBD2 matching over 13 bases. The sequences come from CD4+ or CD8+ T cells sorted from blood, collected in a trial of the OX40 agonist ivuxolimab. The sequence came from an adult with an advanced solid tumor such as melanoma, head and neck, liver or kidney cancer. The CDR3 sequence: CASRDTGLAGNSSYNEQFF. CDR3 nucleotides: TGCGCCAGCAGGGATACGGGACTAGCGGGGAATAGCTCCTACAATGAGCAGTTCTTC.